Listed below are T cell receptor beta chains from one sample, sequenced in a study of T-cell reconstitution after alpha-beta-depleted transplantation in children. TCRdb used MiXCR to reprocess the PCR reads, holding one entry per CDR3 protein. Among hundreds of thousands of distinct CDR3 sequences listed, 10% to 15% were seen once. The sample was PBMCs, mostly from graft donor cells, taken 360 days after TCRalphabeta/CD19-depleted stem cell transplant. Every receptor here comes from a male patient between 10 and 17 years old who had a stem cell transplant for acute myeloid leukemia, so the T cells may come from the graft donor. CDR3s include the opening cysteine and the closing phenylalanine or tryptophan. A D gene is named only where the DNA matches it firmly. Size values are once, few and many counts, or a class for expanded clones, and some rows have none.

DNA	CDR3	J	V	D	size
TGTGCCAGCAGCCCCCGTAATGAAGCTTTCTTT	CASSPRNEAFF	TRBJ1-1	TRBV7-2	.	few
TGTGCCAGCAGTTTATTACCCTATGGGGGGATGGGAACTAATGAAAAACTGTTTTTT	CASSLLPYGGMGTNEKLFF	TRBJ1-4	TRBV28	.	.
TGCAGTGCTGGTACCAATACAGGGGTTGGCACAGATACGCAGTATTTT	CSAGTNTGVGTDTQYF	TRBJ2-3	TRBV20-1	TRBD1	few
TGTGCCAGCAGTAGAATCCGGACACTCCGAACGTCATATGAGCAGTTCTTC	CASSRIRTLRTSYEQFF	TRBJ2-1	TRBV27	.	few
TGCGCCAGCAGCTTCCAATCCCCGGGACTAGCGGGAGTCGGTTCACAGACCCAGTACTTC	CASSFQSPGLAGVGSQTQYF	TRBJ2-5	TRBV5-1	TRBD2	many
TGTGCCAGCAGTGAAAATCCGGGCCAAGAGACCCAGTACTTC	CASSENPGQETQYF	TRBJ2-5	TRBV2	.	.
TGCGCCAGCAGCTCGTTAGGGGCCAAGACAGATACGCAGTATTTT	CASSSLGAKTDTQYF	TRBJ2-3	TRBV5-1	.	.
TGTGCCAGCAGTTTCCGACAGAAAGAGACCCAGTACTTC	CASSFRQKETQYF	TRBJ2-5	TRBV12-3/TRBV12-4	.	.
TGCAGCGTTGAAGTTGGGGGGAACACCGGGGAGCTGTTTTTT	CSVEVGGNTGELFF	TRBJ2-2	TRBV29-1	.	few
TGTGCCAGCAGCACGATTCCCAGGGGTCTCTCCTATAATTCACCCCTCCACTTT	CASSTIPRGLSYNSPLHF	TRBJ1-6	TRBV11-1	.	.
TGTGCCAGCAGCGTCTCCGGGACAGGGATTTCCTACGAGCAGTACTTC	CASSVSGTGISYEQYF	TRBJ2-7	TRBV9	TRBD1	.
TGCAGCGTACCCCGGGCACGCCCCGGGGAGCTGTTTTTT	CSVPRARPGELFF	TRBJ2-2	TRBV29-1	.	few
TGCGCCAGCAGCTTGGCGGCCCTAGCGGGGTCCTCCTACGAGCAGTACTTC	CASSLAALAGSSYEQYF	TRBJ2-7	TRBV5-1	TRBD2	few
TGCGCCAGCAGCCAAGAGGACAGAGATAATGAAAAACTGTTTTTT	CASSQEDRDNEKLFF	TRBJ1-4	TRBV4-3	.	.
TGTGCCAGCAGGCCTAACCAAGCGGGAGGGCCCTACAATGAGCAGTTCTTC	CASRPNQAGGPYNEQFF	TRBJ2-1	TRBV6-1	TRBD2	.
TGTGCCAGCAGTTTCCCTGGAAACATTCAGTACTTC	CASSFPGNIQYF	TRBJ2-4	TRBV12-3/TRBV12-4	.	many
TGTGCCAGCAGTTATAAACTAGCATCTCGCACAGATACGCAGTATTTT	CASSYKLASRTDTQYF	TRBJ2-3	TRBV12-3/TRBV12-4	.	few
TGTGCCAGCAGCCTCGGTGGGGGACAGGGTATCGACTTCGTTTGGAGCTCCTACAATGAGCAGTTCTTC	CASSLGGGQGIDFVWSSYNEQFF	TRBJ2-1	TRBV4-2	TRBD1	few
TGTGCCAGCAGCTTAGGGACAGGGACGGATGGCTACACCTTC	CASSLGTGTDGYTF	TRBJ1-2	TRBV7-2	TRBD1	.
TGTGCCAGCAGCTTGGAGGGACACGGCACAGATACGCAGTATTTT	CASSLEGHGTDTQYF	TRBJ2-3	TRBV5-5	.	few
TGTGCCAGCAGCCCCTGGGACAGGACGCGCAGGTGGACCGGGGAGCTGTTTTTT	CASSPWDRTRRWTGELFF	TRBJ2-2	TRBV7-3	TRBD1	few
TGTGCCAGCAGCCTACGAGGCGGGGGGTACCAAGAGACCCAGTACTTC	CASSLRGGGYQETQYF	TRBJ2-5	TRBV7-9	TRBD2	.
TGTGCCAGCAGGTATACACGGGCGTCCCAAGAGACCCAGTACTTC	CASRYTRASQETQYF	TRBJ2-5	TRBV12-3/TRBV12-4	.	many
TGTGCCAGCAGTGGGACAGGAAAAGGGGATACGCAGTATTTT	CASSGTGKGDTQYF	TRBJ2-3	TRBV12-3/TRBV12-4	TRBD1	few
TGTGCCAGCTCACTCAATATGATATCTTCGAGCACAGATACGCAGTATTTT	CASSLNMISSSTDTQYF	TRBJ2-3	TRBV18	.	.